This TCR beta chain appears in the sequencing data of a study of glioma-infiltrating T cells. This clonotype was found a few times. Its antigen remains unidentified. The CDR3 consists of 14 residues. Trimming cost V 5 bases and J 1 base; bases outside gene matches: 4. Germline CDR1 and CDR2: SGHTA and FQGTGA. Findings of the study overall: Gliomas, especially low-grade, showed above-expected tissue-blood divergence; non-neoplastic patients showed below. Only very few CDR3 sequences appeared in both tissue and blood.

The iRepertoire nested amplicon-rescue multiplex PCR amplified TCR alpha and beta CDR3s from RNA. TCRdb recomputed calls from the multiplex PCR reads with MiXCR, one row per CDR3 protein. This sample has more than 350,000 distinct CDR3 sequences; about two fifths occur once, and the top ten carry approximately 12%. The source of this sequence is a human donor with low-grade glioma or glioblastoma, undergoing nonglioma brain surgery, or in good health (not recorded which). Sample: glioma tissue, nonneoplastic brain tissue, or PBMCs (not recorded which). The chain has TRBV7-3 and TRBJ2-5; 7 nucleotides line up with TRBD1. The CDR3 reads CASSPGTVQETQYF. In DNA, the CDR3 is TGTGCCAGCAGCCCGGGGACAGTCCAAGAGACCCAGTACTTC.